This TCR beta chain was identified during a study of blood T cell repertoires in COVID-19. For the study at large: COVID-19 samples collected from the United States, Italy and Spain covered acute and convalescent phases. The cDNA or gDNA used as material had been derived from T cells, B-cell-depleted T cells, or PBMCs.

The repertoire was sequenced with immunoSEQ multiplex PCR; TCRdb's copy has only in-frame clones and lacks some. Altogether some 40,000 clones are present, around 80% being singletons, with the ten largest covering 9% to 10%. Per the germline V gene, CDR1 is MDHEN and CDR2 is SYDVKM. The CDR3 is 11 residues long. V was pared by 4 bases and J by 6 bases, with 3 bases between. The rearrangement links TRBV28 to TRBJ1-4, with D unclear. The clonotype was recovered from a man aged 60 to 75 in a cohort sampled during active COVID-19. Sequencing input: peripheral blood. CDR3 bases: TGTGCCAGCAGTTCGTATGAAAAACTGTTTTTT. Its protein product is CASSSYEKLFF.